A selection of T cell receptor beta chains follows, all from one sample in a study of CD8 T cell repertoires and HIV-1 epitope variants. TCRdb's copy holds only in-frame clones and misses some; the assay was immunoSEQ multiplex PCR. The table has over 90,000 clones, just under 75% seen once. The sequencing sample was made of uncultured baseline CD8+ T cells from peripheral blood mononuclear cells (PBMCs). These TCRs come from a male donor with HIV. Both conserved end residues are part of each CDR3. The D gene is left open where the match is weak. Size is stated for part of the rows, as once, few or many counts, or as a class when the clone is expanded.

d_call | j_call | clone_size | v_call | cdr3_aa | cdr3_nt
TRBD1 | TRBJ2-3 | . | TRBV28 | CASYRGSTDTQYF | TGTGCCAGTTACAGGGGGAGCACAGATACGCAGTATTTT
. | TRBJ2-7 | few | TRBV4-2 | CASSQDRGSEQYF | TGTGCCAGCAGCCAAGATCGGGGCAGCGAGCAGTACTTC
. | TRBJ1-2 | few | TRBV2 | CASGETGLNYGYTF | TGTGCCAGCGGTGAGACAGGACTTAACTATGGCTACACCTTC
. | TRBJ1-5 | . | TRBV29-1 | CSVSVSNQPQHF | TGCAGCGTTTCGGTTAGCAATCAGCCCCAGCATTTT
. | TRBJ1-1 | . | TRBV7-6 | CASSPTGGGGFVTEAFF | TGTGCCAGCAGCCCTACGGGTGGGGGCGGTTTTGTTACTGAAGCTTTCTTT
. | TRBJ1-2 | once | TRBV7-2 | CASTATGASFYGYTF | TGTGCCAGCACCGCGACAGGAGCTTCTTTCTATGGCTACACCTTC
. | TRBJ1-4 | . | TRBV25-1 | CASSAEAGIREKLFF | TGTGCCAGCAGTGCCGAGGCAGGGATAAGAGAAAAACTGTTTTTT
TRBD2 | TRBJ2-5 | . | TRBV11-3 | CASSSKGLAGGQETQYF | TGTGCCAGCAGCTCCAAGGGACTAGCGGGTGGCCAAGAGACCCAGTACTTC
. | TRBJ1-2 | . | TRBV7-9 | CASSLGTWSPDGYTF | TGTGCCAGCAGCTTAGGAACTTGGAGTCCCGATGGCTACACCTTC
. | TRBJ1-1 | few | TRBV28 | CASSLLGSGPAEAFF | TGTGCCAGCAGTTTATTGGGGTCAGGCCCAGCTGAAGCTTTCTTT
TRBD1 | TRBJ2-2 | . | TRBV2 | CATTDRGDTGELFF | TGTGCCACCACCGACAGGGGGGACACCGGGGAGCTGTTTTTT
. | TRBJ2-3 | . | TRBV7-2 | CASILGDTQYF | TGTGCCAGCATCCTAGGCGATACGCAGTATTTT
TRBD1 | TRBJ2-5 | . | TRBV19 | CASSPNYDRVQETQYF | TGTGCCAGTAGTCCGAACTACGACAGGGTACAAGAGACCCAGTACTTC
. | TRBJ1-4 | . | TRBV9 | CASGTGNEKLFF | TGTGCCAGCGGGACGGGAAATGAAAAACTGTTTTTT
. | TRBJ2-5 | . | TRBV19 | CASRDGGPQTQYF | TGTGCCAGTAGGGATGGGGGGCCGCAGACCCAGTACTTC
TRBD1 | TRBJ2-7 | few | TRBV18 | CASSPSGGYEQYF | TGTGCCAGCTCACCATCAGGGGGCTACGAGCAGTACTTC
. | TRBJ2-2 | . | TRBV6-5 | CASSYAGGYGELFF | TGTGCCAGCAGTTACGCCGGAGGGTACGGGGAGCTGTTTTTT
. | TRBJ2-3 | . | TRBV6-6 | CASSYSREGTQYF | TGTGCCAGCAGTTACTCGCGGGAAGGAACGCAGTATTTT
. | TRBJ2-7 | . | TRBV4-2 | CASSRRLTGEQYF | TGTGCCAGCAGCCGGCGACTCACCGGGGAGCAGTACTTC
. | TRBJ2-6 | . | TRBV4-3 | CASSQELGQRISGANVLTF | TGCGCCAGCAGCCAAGAACTCGGACAGCGGATCTCTGGGGCCAACGTCCTGACTTTC
. | TRBJ1-4 | . | TRBV28 | CASTAGGRGEKLFF | TGTGCCAGCACCGCGGGGGGACGGGGAGAAAAACTGTTTTTT
. | TRBJ2-1 | . | TRBV18 | CASSRPGQVAGEQFF | TGTGCCAGCTCACGACCGGGACAGGTAGCGGGTGAGCAGTTCTTC
. | TRBJ2-1 | . | TRBV5-3 | CARRGARDSLGNEQFF | TGTGCCAGACGGGGGGCGAGGGACAGTCTAGGCAATGAGCAGTTCTTC
TRBD2 | TRBJ2-3 | . | TRBV5-4 | CASSLIGGTDTQYF | TGTGCCAGCAGCTTGATCGGGGGGACAGATACGCAGTATTTT
. | TRBJ2-5 | . | TRBV28 | CASSFTGRETQYF | TGTGCCAGCAGTTTTACAGGGAGAGAGACCCAGTACTTC
. | TRBJ1-2 | . | TRBV6-5 | CASSSLGLTNYGYTF | TGTGCCAGCAGTAGTCTCGGGCTGACTAACTATGGCTACACCTTC
. | TRBJ1-1 | . | TRBV27 | CASSLSISTGNTEAFF | TGTGCCAGCAGTTTATCAATAAGTACGGGGAACACTGAAGCTTTCTTT
. | TRBJ2-2 | . | TRBV2 | CASRLTVSNTGELFF | TGTGCCAGCAGGCTGACAGTGTCGAACACCGGGGAGCTGTTTTTT
. | TRBJ1-5 | . | TRBV6-5 | CASSYSGGAGQPQHF | TGTGCCAGCAGTTACTCGGGGGGCGCGGGGCAGCCCCAGCATTTT
TRBD1 | TRBJ1-6 | . | TRBV6-5 | CASTIQGTGGSPLHF | TGTGCCAGCACCATACAGGGGACAGGGGGTTCACCCCTCCACTTT
. | TRBJ2-5 | many | TRBV10-3 | CAISQGGQQETQYF | TGTGCCATCAGTCAGGGGGGACAGCAAGAGACCCAGTACTTC
TRBD2 | TRBJ2-7 | . | TRBV7-6 | CASSLSRLAGGGEQYF | TGTGCCAGCAGCTTATCCCGACTAGCGGGAGGGGGCGAGCAGTACTTC
. | TRBJ1-1 | . | TRBV27 | CASSFGVGATLQNTEAFF | TGTGCCAGCAGTTTTGGGGTGGGCGCCACCCTACAGAACACTGAAGCTTTCTTT
TRBD1 | TRBJ2-1 | . | TRBV10-3 | CAISSAGGNEQFF | TGTGCCATCAGTTCAGCAGGGGGCAATGAGCAGTTCTTC
. | TRBJ2-2 | . | TRBV7-2 | CASSLGGAANTGELFF | TGTGCCAGCAGCTTAGGAGGAGCTGCGAACACCGGGGAGCTGTTTTTT
. | TRBJ1-4 | . | TRBV30 | CAWRGGTFKPEKLFF | TGTGCCTGGAGGGGGGGGACATTCAAACCCGAAAAACTGTTTTTT
. | TRBJ1-5 | . | TRBV7-9 | CASSPRGLGQPQHF | TGTGCCAGCAGCCCCAGGGGTTTAGGGCAGCCCCAGCATTTT
. | TRBJ1-5 | few | TRBV7-9 | CASSLARGADQPQHF | TGTGCCAGCAGCTTAGCGCGGGGGGCAGATCAGCCCCAGCATTTT
. | TRBJ1-2 | . | TRBV4-2 | CASSQDYRDNYGYTF | TGTGCCAGCAGCCAAGACTACCGGGACAACTATGGCTACACCTTC
. | TRBJ1-3 | . | TRBV13 | CASSPLPGEAGNTIYF | TGTGCCAGCAGCCCACTTCCAGGGGAGGCTGGAAACACCATATATTTT
. | TRBJ2-1 | . | TRBV4-2 | CASSQDHPSGPQNEQFF | TGTGCCAGCAGCCAAGATCATCCCAGCGGTCCCCAGAATGAGCAGTTCTTC
. | TRBJ2-4 | once | TRBV4-1 | CASSQDGENIQYF | TGCGCCAGCAGCCAAGATGGGGAAAACATTCAGTACTTC
. | TRBJ1-1 | . | TRBV27 | CASSLSGPLGTEAFF | TGTGCCAGCAGTTTATCTGGGCCCTTAGGCACTGAAGCTTTCTTT
TRBD2 | TRBJ2-7 | few | TRBV27 | CASSSHPSGTYEQYF | TGTGCCAGCAGTTCCCACCCTAGCGGGACCTACGAGCAGTACTTC
TRBD1 | TRBJ2-7 | . | TRBV15 | CATSRDRGQGLEQYF | TGTGCCACCAGCAGAGATCGGGGACAGGGCCTCGAGCAGTACTTC
TRBD2 | TRBJ2-7 | . | TRBV7-9 | CASSLVGSGSSQYF | TGTGCCAGCAGCTTAGTCGGTAGCGGGAGTAGTCAGTACTTC
. | TRBJ1-5 | . | TRBV6-4 | CASSESANQPQHF | TGTGCCAGCAGTGAATCGGCCAATCAGCCCCAGCATTTT
TRBD1 | TRBJ1-1 | . | TRBV6-5 | CASTGTGGENTEAFF | TGTGCCAGCACCGGGACAGGGGGCGAGAACACTGAAGCTTTCTTT
TRBD1 | TRBJ2-2 | . | TRBV9 | CASSRDRGRFPGELFF | TGTGCCAGCTCCCGGGACAGGGGACGTTTCCCCGGGGAGCTGTTTTTT
. | TRBJ2-3 | . | TRBV9 | CASNLQGGTDTQYF | TGTGCCAGCAACCTCCAGGGAGGCACAGATACGCAGTATTTT
. | TRBJ2-3 | . | TRBV6-4 | CASSNGNRAGTDTQYF | TGTGCCAGCAGTAACGGGAATCGGGCTGGCACAGATACGCAGTATTTT
TRBD1 | TRBJ2-1 | . | TRBV11-3 | CASSSPTGQRFNEQFF | TGTGCCAGCAGCTCACCTACGGGACAGCGATTTAATGAGCAGTTCTTC
. | TRBJ1-1 | . | TRBV5-1 | CASSWGATEAFF | TGCGCCAGCAGCTGGGGTGCCACTGAAGCTTTCTTT
. | TRBJ2-6 | . | TRBV5-1 | CASSLTPPGANVLTF | TGCGCCAGCAGCCTTACTCCCCCTGGGGCCAACGTCCTGACTTTC
TRBD2 | TRBJ2-7 | . | TRBV2 | CASRDTSARGASDF | TGTGCCAGCAGGGATACTAGCGCCCGTGGGGCCTCGGACTTC
. | TRBJ2-4 | once | TRBV15 | CATSSALGVANIQYF | TGTGCCACCAGCAGCGCACTTGGGGTGGCAAACATTCAGTACTTC
TRBD2 | TRBJ2-1 | . | TRBV18 | CASSPGLAGANEQFF | TGTGCCAGCTCACCGGGACTAGCGGGAGCAAATGAGCAGTTCTTC